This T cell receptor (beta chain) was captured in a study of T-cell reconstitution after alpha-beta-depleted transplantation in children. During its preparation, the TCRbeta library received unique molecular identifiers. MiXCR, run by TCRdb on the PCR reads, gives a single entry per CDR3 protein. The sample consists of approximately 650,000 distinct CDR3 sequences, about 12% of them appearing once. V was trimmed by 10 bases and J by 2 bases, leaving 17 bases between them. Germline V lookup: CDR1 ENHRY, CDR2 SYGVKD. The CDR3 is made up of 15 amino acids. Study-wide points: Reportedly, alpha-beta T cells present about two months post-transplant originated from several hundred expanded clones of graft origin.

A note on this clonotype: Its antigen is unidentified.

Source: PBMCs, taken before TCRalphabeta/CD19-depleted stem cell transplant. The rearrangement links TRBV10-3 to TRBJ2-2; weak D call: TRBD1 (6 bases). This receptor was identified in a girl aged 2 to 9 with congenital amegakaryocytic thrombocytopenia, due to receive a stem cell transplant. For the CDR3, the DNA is TGTGCCACACAGATCGGGACATATAACACCGGGGAGCTGTTTTTT. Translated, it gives CATQIGTYNTGELFF.